Below, one TCR beta chain is given with its context. The antigen is not known. Use of 60 Vbeta and 13 Jbeta primers characterized the PCR. TCRdb's copy holds only in-frame clones and misses some; the assay was immunoSEQ multiplex PCR. This listing includes about 25,000 clones. The source of the sample is a study of cytomegalovirus exposure and HLA in healthy donors. This CDR3 has 15 residues. Between the trimmed V and J ends, which lost 6 bases and 4 bases, there was a span of 18 bases. From germline, CDR1 is SGHVS and CDR2 FQNEAQ. Study-level findings and limits: Association of a missense DCLRE1C variant with TCR beta V- and J-gene trimming was reported in a later analysis. The CMV antigen specificity of a few CMV-associated chains was confirmed through in vitro analysis.

V gene TRBV7-8 combines with J gene TRBJ1-1, with unresolved D. The specimen was PBMCs. The origin of this receptor is a male donor in good health and CMV-seropositive. As DNA, the CDR3 is TGTGCCAGCAGGGCTCTCCTCGGGGTGGGCACTGAAGCTTTCTTT. It codes for CASRALLGVGTEAFF.